The sequence of this T cell receptor beta chain was determined in a study of blood T cell repertoires in COVID-19. Method: immunoSEQ multiplex PCR; TCRdb's copy keeps in-frame clones and lacks some. The repertoire holds some 200,000 clones, with 85% to 90% as singletons. With V trimmed by 3 bases and J by 6 bases, 7 bases remained unmatched. The CDR3 covers 15 residues. Germline V gives CDR1 LNHDA, CDR2 SQIVND (reference sequence). The sequence was collected from a woman aged 45-60 years with acute or convalescent COVID-19. The sequenced sample was peripheral blood. This chain links TRBV19 with TRBJ1-2, with 10 bases that match TRBD1. DNA of the CDR3: TGTGCCAGTAGTATTCTAACGGGACAGGGGAATGGCTACACCTTC. Encoded protein: CASSILTGQGNGYTF.